One sample yielded the 9 T cell receptor beta chains listed below, sequenced in a study of lymphopenia after photon versus proton radiotherapy. Generated by immunoSEQ multiplex PCR, the TCRdb table keeps only in-frame clones and is missing some. The table shows tens of thousands of clones, with just over 90% occurring only once. The input for sequencing was peripheral blood, taken from a patient treated with photon-based radiotherapy. The receptors here all came from a woman in her 70s with pancreatic cancer.

The chain links TRBV30 to TRBJ2-5; no reliable D call. V shed 3 bases and J shed 2 bases, with 4 bases lying between them. Germline CDR1 is GTSNPN and CDR2 is SVGIG (reference sequence). The CDR3 is made up of 11 amino acids. The CDR3: CAWRQQETQYF. The CDR3 nucleotides are TGTGCCTGGAGACAACAAGAGACCCAGTACTTC.

The chain combines TRBV25-1 with TRBJ2-5; maybe TRBD2 (6 bases). CDR3 size: 16 residues. Germline-derived CDR1 and CDR2 are MGHDK and SYGVNS. V dropped 1 base and J dropped 7 bases, with 19 bases sitting between them. CDR3 sequence reads: CASSEFGLTGDRTQYF. The CDR3 DNA sequence: TGTGCCAGCAGTGAATTCGGGCTGACGGGGGACCGGACCCAGTACTTC.

This chain connects TRBV5-6 to TRBJ2-1; D is uncertain. Trimming left V 0 bases short and J 4 bases short, with 5 bases between. Per germline, CDR1 SGHDT and CDR2 YYEEEE. CDR3 size: 13 residues. As DNA, the CDR3 is TGTGCCAGCAGCTTGGCGGTTTACAATGAGCAGTTCTTC. Translated, it gives CASSLAVYNEQFF. Based on the CDR3 plus reference TRBV5-6 and TRBJ2-1, the full variable domain is DAGVTQSPTHLIKTRGQQVTLRCSPKSGHDTVSWYQQALGQGPQFIFQYYEEEERQRGNFPDRFSGHQFPNYSSELNVNALLLGDSALYLCASSLAVYNEQFFGPGTRLTVL.

This chain connects TRBV7-6 to TRBJ1-4; D is possibly TRBD1 (6 bases). CDR1 is SGHVS and CDR2 is FNYEAQ in the germline V gene. Between the trimmed V and J ends, which lost 5 bases and 8 bases, there was a span of 9 bases. This CDR3 is built from 12 residues. CDR3 nucleotides: TGTGCCAGCAGCCACAGGGAGGAAAAACTGTTTTTT. Translation: CASSHREEKLFF. Full variable domain (remainder filled in from reference TRBV7-6 and TRBJ1-4): GAGVSQSPRYKVTKRGQDVALRCDPISGHVSLYWYRQALGQGPEFLTYFNYEAQQDKSGLPNDRFSAERPEGSISTLTIQRTEQRDSAMYRCASSHREEKLFFGSGTQLSVL.

V is TRBV19 and J is TRBJ2-1; D is possibly TRBD1 or TRBD2 (5 bases each). Deletions cut 11 bases from V and 4 bases from J, with 18 bases between. The germline V gene encodes CDR1 LNHDA and CDR2 SQIVND (reference sequence). CDR3 size: 14 residues. CDR3 coding DNA: TGTGCCGCCTCACCGGGACCCGCATACAATGAGCAGTTCTTC. Amino acids: CAASPGPAYNEQFF.

V gene TRBV19 combines with J gene TRBJ2-3; D possibly matches TRBD1 or TRBD2 (5 bases each). Deletions cut 4 bases from V and 4 bases from J, with 12 bases between. Germline CDR1 LNHDA, CDR2 SQIVND (reference sequence). There are 14 residues in the CDR3. The CDR3 sequence is CASSTGRGADTQYF. DNA of the CDR3: TGTGCCAGTAGTACGGGGCGAGGGGCAGATACGCAGTATTTT.

This clone was detected once. V usage is TRBV5-1 and J usage is TRBJ2-1; TRBD2 is a possible D gene (5 bases). CDR3 length: 15 residues. V lost 0 bases and J lost 8, with 15 bases in between. Germline CDR1 is SGHRS and CDR2 is YFSETQ. CDR3 residues: CASSLAPGVQYEQFF. The CDR3 bases are TGCGCCAGCAGCTTGGCTCCCGGGGTCCAGTATGAGCAGTTCTTC.

This clone was observed a handful of times. The chain uses TRBV4-2 and TRBJ1-2; 9 nucleotides agree with TRBD1. The CDR3 is made up of 17 amino acids. Germline CDR1 is LGHNA and CDR2 is YNFKEQ. With V trimmed by 3 bases and J by 4 bases, 12 bases remained unmatched. CDR3 sequence (DNA): TGTGCCAGCAGCCAGAGTTTACAGGGGGCGCGGGGCTATGGCTACACCTTC. Protein: CASSQSLQGARGYGYTF.

This sequence joins TRBV12-5 and TRBJ1-1; D is unresolved. V dropped 3 bases and J dropped 6 bases, with 8 bases sitting between them. Germline CDR1 LGHNT, CDR2 FRNRAP. The CDR3 is 12 amino acids. CDR3 sequence reads: CASGLTDAEAFF. The CDR3 region has the DNA TGTGCTAGTGGTTTAACAGACGCTGAAGCTTTCTTT.